This record covers a single T cell receptor (beta chain). Its antigen remains undetermined. There are no base qualities to consult, and no much larger clone falls within one base. The entry originates in a study of shared clonotypes between healthy human individuals (dated by TCRdb to about 2020). A note on the overall study: The cohort comprised a couple of women and a few men aged 18 to 49 years. To estimate repertoire size and how much clonotypes are shared between individuals, the study performed deep sequencing of blood TCR repertoires from 4 to 6 healthy adults. To increase sequencing depth and limit assay-specific biases, different laboratories used diverse techniques to prepare libraries and sequence TCR repertoires. Between about 0.8 and 8.9 billion PBMCs per donor were obtained by leukapheresis. For each donor, CD4 naive and CD4 memory were each given three plates, CD8 naive was given two plates, and CD8 memory was given one plate.

Overall study outcomes, separate from this receptor: Compared with non-shared clonotypes, the clonotypes found in all four sorted-subset donors had higher generation probabilities. Based on pairwise subsampling, the degree of clonotype sharing among donors was expected to be affected by sequencing depth. Sampling was restricted to blood, and TCR repertoires in tissue are likely to differ from TCR repertoires in blood. Sharing across a few donors was observed for about 5% of naive CD4, 3% to 3.5% of naive CD8, roughly 2.4% of memory CD4, and approximately 0.41% of memory CD8 clonotypes. The genetic and exposure-history diversity represented was limited by the small number of donors. Naive subsets generally had larger estimated clonotype richness than memory subsets. Even with the large sequencing depth, rarefaction of the sorted-subset datasets indicated that sequencing was incomplete.

CD8 naive samples were CD45RO-negative cells positively selected for CCR7, giving a CD45RA+CCR7+ population that excluded TemRA cells. The donors were healthy, HIV-negative adults who had no recently reported acute infections or vaccinations. Every donor was a Caucasian adult living in Nashville, Tennessee, USA. After blood collection by leukapheresis, PBMCs were isolated using Ficoll-Histopaque density gradient centrifugation and then cryopreserved in the vapor phase of liquid nitrogen. Purity and quantity of every magnetically sorted T cell population were checked by analytical flow cytometry. Each sorted fraction had its genomic DNA isolated and then quantified by UV absorbance on a Nanodrop 2000c. TCR CDR3 regions were amplified from genomic DNA by multiplex PCR using the deep immunoSEQ assay. Extracted genomic DNA from each cell subset was spread evenly across all wells of several immunoSEQ 96-well plates, with each plate serving as a replicate. Each replicate PCR for sorted subsets received about 180 ng genomic DNA, equal to some 32,000 T cell genomes. The purified libraries were quantified using a Qubit 3.0 fluorometer, sized with a Bioanalyzer 2100, and then quantified again using the KAPA Library Quantification kit. Each immunoSEQ 96-well plate was sequenced on its own single-read 150-cycle Illumina NextSeq 550 flow cell. Regarding the original processing steps: Because only junctional sequences without quality scores were contained in the immunoSEQ output, filtering matching that applied to full-length reads could not be performed. To assign V/J genes and CDR3, sequences were annotated using PyIR, a Python wrapper for IgBLAST v1.9, with IMGT germline references. Reads with weak V/J assignments (E-value above 1e-6), missing CDR3, stop codons, out-of-frame junctions, or ambiguous translated residues were removed. V3J clonotypes were defined as sequences sharing the same inferred V gene, J gene, and CDR3 amino acid sequence. Percentage overlap between repertoires was computed as shared unique clonotypes divided by the size of the smaller repertoire. RTK rarefaction, the Chao1 estimator, and Recon v2.1 estimates of unobserved clonotypes were used to assess repertoire richness. OLGA was used to compute generation probabilities for all TCRbeta clonotypes that the gDNA method yielded from a few donors. TCRdb mirrors the immuneACCESS table, restricted to in-frame sequences. Some clones are absent from its copies; in checked studies, under half trace to an unresolved V gene, and the reason for the others is unknown. That table is the source of V, J and clone size, and D and trimming were worked out from the DNA. This sample is represented by approximately 2,000,000 clones; around 93% of them were singletons. The top ten constitute 1.5% to 2% of the sample.

V loses 6 bases at its end and J loses 8 bases; junction bases beyond the gene matches: 13. Taken from cysteine to phenylalanine, the CDR3 has 15 residues. The DNA shown is the 45-base CDR3, in frame from base 1. Sequences SNHLY (CDR1) and FYNNEI (CDR2) are obtained from the germline V gene. Source material: naive CD8+ T cells from PBMCs. The cell subset or site tag for this specimen amounts to: CD45RA+CCR7+. This TCR was recovered from a man between 18 and 29 years old in good health. Some clones in this sample may be carry-over from other donors' samples. The chain links TRBV2 with TRBJ1-5; TRBD1 aligns with 7 central bases. The CDR3 here reads CASSDRQGVFEPQHF. The DNA sequence follows: TGTGCCAGCAGCGACAGACAGGGAGTCTTCGAGCCCCAGCATTTT.